This entry lists 23 T cell receptor beta chains sequenced from one sample in a study of response to subunit inactivated influenza vaccine. TCRdb reprocessed the RT-PCR reads with MiXCR, giving one entry per CDR3 protein. Of about half a million distinct CDR3 sequences listed, roughly 25% were seen once; the top ten hold approximately 2%. Sequences were derived from CD4+ T cells sorted from PBMCs, sampled 4 to 6 days after vaccination. All receptors come from a man between 45 and 60 years old who received an inactivated influenza vaccine.

The genes are TRBV6-1 and TRBJ1-2, with D perhaps matching TRBD1 (6 bases). Trimming shortened V by 7 bases and J by 1 base, and 10 bases separated the two germline ends. Germline V CDR1 and CDR2: MNHNS, SASEGT. The CDR3 length is 13 residues. CDR3 sequence: CASTGQNNYGYTF. CDR3 DNA: TGTGCCAGCACAGGACAGAATAACTATGGCTACACCTTC.

This clonotype has only a few counts. V is TRBV6-1 and J is TRBJ2-7, with TRBD2 identical over 10 bases. The V gene end was trimmed by 6 bases and the J gene end by 8 bases; junction bases not matched to a gene: 10. The CDR3 is 14 residues long. Germline V CDR1 and CDR2: MNHNS, SASEGT. In DNA form, the CDR3 reads TGTGCCAGCAGACCCTGGACTAGCGGTTACCAGCAGTACTTC. Amino acid sequence: CASRPWTSGYQQYF.

This clonotype was observed a few times. The chain links TRBV5-5 to TRBJ1-1; no reliable D call. CDR3 length equals 13 residues. Germline V gene sequence: CDR1 SGHKS, CDR2 YYEKEE (reference sequence). Trimming took off 0 bases at V and 7 bases at J, with 10 bases between the two ends. As DNA, the CDR3 is TGTGCCAGCAGCTTGGTATCACAGAGTGAAGCTTTCTTT. Its translation: CASSLVSQSEAFF.

V is TRBV5-1 and J is TRBJ2-5; D may be TRBD2 (6 bases). The CDR3 loop spans 14 amino acids. V lost 1 base to trimming and J lost 7 bases, with 14 bases between them. Germline V gene lookup returns CDR1 SGHRS and CDR2 YFSETQ. The CDR3 sequence: CASSLPTLGGTQYF. CDR3 sequence (DNA): TGCGCCAGCAGCTTGCCAACCCTGGGGGGGACCCAGTACTTC.

This CDR3 reads CASSQDPSGTDTQYF. The CDR3 bases are TGCGCCAGCAGCCAAGATCCCAGTGGCACAGATACGCAGTATTTT. This chain connects TRBV4-1 to TRBJ2-3; D is undetermined. The CDR3 runs 15 residues. In germline, CDR1 is MGHRA, CDR2 YSYEKL. Trimming cost V 0 bases and J 1 base, with 8 bases left between them.

V usage is TRBV29-1 and J usage is TRBJ2-1; 12 bases are shared with TRBD2. Trimming cost V 4 bases and J 5 bases; bases outside gene matches: 6. The CDR3 covers 15 residues. Germline CDR1 is SQVTM and CDR2 is ANQGSEA. The CDR3 DNA reads TGCAGCGTTGCACGGCGACTAGCGGGAGACAATGAGCAGTTCTTC. The encoded protein is CSVARRLAGDNEQFF.

The chain recombines TRBV12-3 or TRBV12-4 with TRBJ2-5, with a weak D call TRBD1 (5 bases). The CDR3 loop spans 15 amino acids. V was shortened by 2 bases and J by 4 bases, with 14 bases between the two germline ends. The CDR3 coding sequence is TGTGCCAGCAGTTTACCCCCAGGGCAAGGAGAGACCCAGTACTTC. It translates to CASSLPPGQGETQYF.

The sample holds a few counts of this clonotype. This chain connects TRBV24-1 to TRBJ2-1; D is unresolved. The V gene's germline CDR1 is KGHDR and CDR2 SFDVKD. The CDR3 contains 15 residues. Trimming stripped 1 base from V and 7 bases from J, with 13 bases between. The CDR3 DNA follows: TGTGCCACCAGTGATTTTTCAACGGAAAGGAATGAGCAGTTCTTC. Protein sequence: CATSDFSTERNEQFF.

V usage is TRBV20-1 and J usage is TRBJ2-3, with a tentative D call TRBD2 (6 bases). This CDR3 is built from 14 residues. Trimming shortened V by 6 bases and J by 7 bases, and 20 bases separated the two germline ends. CDR1 is DFQATT, CDR2 SNEGSKA, per germline (reference sequence). CDR3 region: CSARRPAGGHTQYF. The CDR3 nucleotides are TGCAGTGCGAGGCGGCCAGCGGGCGGTCATACGCAGTATTTT.

The chain uses TRBV5-6 and TRBJ2-7; 11 bases are a match to TRBD2. This CDR3 contains 14 residues. Germline assignment: CDR1 SGHDT and CDR2 YYEEEE. J was trimmed by 6 bases and V by 4 bases; bases with no gene match: 6. The CDR3 nucleotides are TGTGCCAGCAGCACTAGCGGGAGCAGCTTCGAGCAGTACTTC. Its translation is CASSTSGSSFEQYF.

This clonotype was seen a handful of times. The chain couples TRBV5-1 to TRBJ2-5; 9 positions agree with TRBD2. The V segment lost 0 bases and the J segment 5 bases; nucleotides outside the gene matches: 5. Germline V gene data show CDR1 as SGHRS and CDR2 as YFSETQ. The CDR3 sequence is 15 residues long. The CDR3 loop reads CASSLDSGSEETQYF. The DNA for the CDR3 is TGCGCCAGCAGCTTGGATAGCGGGAGTGAGGAGACCCAGTACTTC. Using reference TRBV5-1 and TRBJ2-5 for the parts outside the CDR3, the full variable domain is KAGVTQTPRYLIKTRGQQVTLSCSPISGHRSVSWYQQTPGQGLQFLFEYFSETQRNKGNFPGRFSGRQFSNSRSEMNVSTLELGDSALYLCASSLDSGSEETQYFGPGTRLLVL.

This clonotype was found a few times. The gene calls are TRBV12-3 or TRBV12-4 and TRBJ1-3; no clear D. V was trimmed by 6 bases and J by 3 bases, leaving 6 bases between them. The CDR3 is made up of 12 amino acids. The chain's CDR3 is CASRPVGNTIYF. The DNA of the CDR3 is TGTGCCAGCAGGCCCGTTGGAAACACCATATATTTT.

The chain recombines TRBV12-3 or TRBV12-4 with TRBJ2-7; 8 positions match TRBD1. The J segment lost 3 bases and the V segment lost 6 bases, leaving 19 bases of the junction unmatched. The CDR3 extends over 18 amino acids. The CDR3 nucleotides are TGTGCCAGCAGCAAAGGACAGGGTGGTGGTAGCGTCTTCTACGAGCAGTACTTC. Residues: CASSKGQGGGSVFYEQYF.

The V call is TRBV10-3, the J call TRBJ2-3, with 8 bases identical to TRBD1. This CDR3 is built from 12 residues. With V trimmed by 8 bases and J by 4 bases, 2 bases remained unmatched. Germline values: CDR1 ENHRY, CDR2 SYGVKD. Written as DNA, the CDR3 is TGTGCCATCCAGGGGGCCGCAGATACGCAGTATTTT. It specifies CAIQGAADTQYF.

V is TRBV7-2 and J is TRBJ2-4; D not resolved. CDR1 and CDR2 from the germline V gene are SGHTA and FQGNSA. Deletions cut 5 bases from V and 3 bases from J, with 8 bases between. The CDR3 is 13 residues long. CDR3 sequence: CASSPEFKNIQYF. CDR3 in DNA: TGTGCCAGCAGCCCCGAGTTCAAAAACATTCAGTACTTC.

The rearrangement links TRBV12-3 or TRBV12-4 to TRBJ1-6; D is unresolved. There are 13 residues in the CDR3. V dropped 4 bases and J dropped 5 bases, with 6 bases sitting between them. The CDR3 spells CASSSTDNSPLHF. The CDR3 DNA follows: TGTGCCAGCAGTTCCACAGATAATTCACCCCTCCACTTT.

This clonotype was seen a few times. The chain links TRBV4-1 to TRBJ2-3; D may correspond to TRBD1 or TRBD2 (6 bases each). V gave up 1 base and J gave up 1 base, with 15 bases separating them. CDR3 length: 17 residues. Germline assignment: CDR1 MGHRA and CDR2 YSYEKL. The CDR3 loop is CASSQGERGAGTDTQYF. The CDR3 nucleotides are TGCGCCAGCAGCCAAGGGGAGAGGGGGGCTGGCACAGATACGCAGTATTTT.

The chain links TRBV20-1 to TRBJ2-5; D call uncertain. Trimming shortened V by 0 bases and J by 0 bases, and 5 bases separated the two germline ends. Germline CDR1 is DFQATT and CDR2 is SNEGSKA (reference sequence). The CDR3 sequence is 13 residues long. CDR3 protein: CSARDDNQETQYF. The CDR3 DNA reads as TGCAGTGCTAGAGATGACAACCAAGAGACCCAGTACTTC.

A few counts support this clonotype. The genes are TRBV7-8 and TRBJ2-2; D is uncertain. V was trimmed by 5 bases and J by 6 bases, leaving 10 bases between them. Germline V gene lookup returns CDR1 SGHVS and CDR2 FQNEAQ. This CDR3 is built from 13 residues. CDR3: CASSPHQPGELFF. CDR3 bases: TGTGCCAGCAGCCCCCACCAACCCGGGGAGCTGTTTTTT.

The chain uses TRBV20-1 and TRBJ2-7; possible D gene TRBD2, 5 bases. The V gene lost 3 bases and the J gene lost 0 bases, with 18 bases spanning the gap. Looked up from germline, CDR1 is DFQATT and CDR2 is SNEGSKA (reference sequence). The CDR3 has 16 residues. CDR3: CSARPLERTSSYEQYF. CDR3 sequence (DNA): TGCAGTGCTAGGCCCTTAGAGCGGACGAGCTCCTACGAGCAGTACTTC.

This clonotype was picked up a small number of times. The CDR3 bases are TGTGCCACCACCTCGGGACAGGGGGCGGGGGAGACCCAGTACTTC. This encodes CATTSGQGAGETQYF. The chain couples TRBV24-1 to TRBJ2-5, with TRBD1 identical over 12 bases. The trim removed 8 bases at V and 5 bases at J, leaving 8 bases unmatched. The CDR3 spans 15 residues. Germline V CDR1 and CDR2: KGHDR, SFDVKD.

The rearrangement links TRBV20-1 to TRBJ2-7; TRBD2 matches at 8 bases. Germline CDR1 DFQATT, CDR2 SNEGSKA (reference sequence). After removal of 5 bases from V and 9 bases from J, the junction contained 12 bases not matched to a gene. The CDR3 is made up of 13 amino acids. The CDR3 loop is CSARVAGTPWQYF. CDR3 bases: TGCAGTGCTCGTGTAGCGGGGACCCCTTGGCAGTACTTC.

The gene calls are TRBV4-2 and TRBJ1-1; TRBD1 matches 7 bases. The germline V gene encodes CDR1 LGHNA and CDR2 YNFKEQ. The CDR3 contains 14 residues. J gave up 2 bases and V 3 bases, and 3 bases lay outside the gene matches. Written as DNA, the CDR3 is TGTGCCAGCAGCCACGACAGGGATAACACTGAAGCTTTCTTT. This gives the protein CASSHDRDNTEAFF.